One sample yielded the 32 T cell receptor beta chains listed below, sequenced in a study of regulatory T cells in long-lasting Graves disease. Time point here: newly diagnosed GD, antithyroid drugs for less than 3 months. RNA from PBMCs was the source of the TCR library. According to the study, TCR beta libraries were built with iRepertoire HTBI primers and CDR3-region Arm-PCR. TCRdb analysed the multiplex PCR reads with MiXCR anew, one entry per CDR3 protein. The sample records 400,000 to 650,000 distinct CDR3 sequences, 15% to 20% being singletons. These same records also appear under a second study, on T cells in Graves' hyperthyroidism and ophthalmopathy.

Specimen: peripheral blood mononuclear cells (PBMCs), collected at new diagnosis, from a patient treated with antithyroid drugs. These receptors were collected from a woman aged 35-60 years with Graves disease.

The chain employs TRBV6-5 and TRBJ2-5; 8 bases are a match to TRBD2. CDR3 length equals 15 residues. Trimming took 2 bases from V and 5 from J; bases not matched to a gene: 7. CDR1 and CDR2 (germline): MNHEY, SVGAGI. The CDR3 loop is CASSYGAGAGETQYF. CDR3 nucleotide sequence: TGTGCCAGCAGTTACGGAGCGGGGGCGGGCGAGACCCAGTACTTC.

This clonotype was seen only a few times. The V gene is TRBV5-5, the J gene TRBJ1-1, with 7 bases aligning to TRBD1. V gave up 5 bases and J gave up 4 bases; unmatched junction bases: 5. Germline V CDR1 and CDR2: SGHKS, YYEKEE (reference sequence). There are 13 residues in the CDR3. CDR3 in DNA: TGTGCCAGCAGTTGGGGACAGCTCACTGAAGCTTTCTTT. This gives the protein CASSWGQLTEAFF.

V usage is TRBV6-2 or TRBV6-3 and J usage is TRBJ1-3, with D perhaps matching TRBD1 (5 bases). The CDR3 has 13 residues. Deletions cut 10 bases from V and 2 bases from J, with 12 bases between. CDR1 MNHEY and CDR2 SVGEGT come from the germline V gene. The CDR3 bases are TGTGCCAACTGGGGGGGTCCTGGAAACACCATATATTTT. It is translated as CANWGGPGNTIYF.

This clonotype has ten or more counts. The chain combines TRBV28 with TRBJ2-2; D call uncertain. V was cut by 9 bases and J by 1 base, with 12 bases left in between. The CDR3 is 14 amino acids. Per the germline V gene, CDR1 is MDHEN and CDR2 is SYDVKM. CDR3 residues: CASERHRNTGELFF. CDR3 sequence (DNA): TGTGCCAGTGAACGACACAGGAACACCGGGGAGCTGTTTTTT. The full variable domain, completed using reference TRBV28 and TRBJ2-2, is DVKVTQSSRYLVKRTGEKVFLECVQDMDHENMFWYRQDPGLGLRLIYFSYDVKMKEKGDIPEGYSVSREKKERFSLILESASTNQTSMYLCASERHRNTGELFFGEGSRLTVL.

The chain has TRBV7-3 and TRBJ1-5, with 8 bases that match TRBD1. CDR3 size: 15 residues. Trimming took 5 bases from V and 5 from J; bases not matched to a gene: 8. Germline V gene sequence: CDR1 SGHTA, CDR2 FQGTGA. The DNA for the CDR3 is TGTGCCAGCAGCCGAACGGACAGGGAGGATCAGCCCCAGCATTTT. The encoded protein is CASSRTDREDQPQHF.

A note on this clonotype: A clone one base away is much larger, so this may be a read error. This chain links TRBV2 with TRBJ2-6, with D tentatively TRBD1 (5 bases). The CDR3 has 15 amino acids. Germline-derived CDR1 and CDR2 are SNHLY and FYNNEI. CDR3 region: CASSVGFSGANALTF. As DNA, the CDR3 is TGTGCCAGCAGTGTGGGATTCTCTGGGGCCAACGCCCTGACTTTC. The whole variable domain, remainder taken from reference TRBV2 and TRBJ2-6, is EPEVTQTPSHQVTQMGQEVILRCVPISNHLYFYWYRQILGQKVEFLVSFYNNEISEKSEIFDDQFSVERPDGSNFTLKIRSTKLEDSAMYFCASSVGFSGANALTFGAGSRLTVL.

This clonotype was recorded at least ten times. The J gene is TRBJ2-5, the V gene TRBV5-5; perhaps TRBD1 as D (6 bases). This CDR3 spans 17 amino acids. Germline V CDR1 and CDR2: SGHKS, YYEKEE (reference sequence). The V and J ends lost 3 bases and 5 bases respectively, with 23 bases between them. In DNA form, the CDR3 reads TGTGCCAGCAGCTCCCTGACAGGATGGCGGGTTGATGAGACCCAGTACTTC. This translates into CASSSLTGWRVDETQYF.

This clonotype has a count of ten or more. The CDR3 is CASSLDLGSPLHF. Written as DNA, the CDR3 is TGTGCCAGCAGCTTAGATCTCGGGTCACCCCTCCACTTT. The chain employs TRBV11-2 and TRBJ1-6; D unresolved. CDR3 length: 13 amino acids. In germline, CDR1 is SGHAT, CDR2 FQNNGV. The V end lost 0 bases, the J end lost 10 bases, and 7 bases lay between the germline ends.

This clonotype showed up many times. The chain carries TRBV6-1 and TRBJ1-1; D ambiguous. The CDR3 contains 13 residues. Per germline, CDR1 MNHNS and CDR2 SASEGT. The V end was cut by 10 bases, the J end by 1 base, with 13 bases between. The CDR3 bases are TGTGCCACTAGCCATCTGGGGAACACTGAAGCTTTCTTT. Translating gives CATSHLGNTEAFF.

This clonotype was seen many times. CDR3 loop: CASSEGWGLGTEAFF. CDR3 in DNA: TGTGCCAGCAGTGAAGGGTGGGGGCTGGGCACTGAAGCTTTCTTT. This chain links TRBV2 with TRBJ1-1; possible D gene TRBD1, 6 bases. The CDR3 runs 15 residues. The V gene lost 1 base and the J gene lost 4 bases, with 13 bases spanning the gap. CDR1 SNHLY and CDR2 FYNNEI come from the germline V gene.

The table lists this clonotype with a few counts. Relative to the germline gene, one junction end is altered; a read error may explain this. This rearrangement joins TRBV5-1 to TRBJ2-3, with D possibly being TRBD2 (5 bases). Germline loops: CDR1 SGHRS, CDR2 YFSETQ. This CDR3 contains 15 residues. This CDR3 is CASSFGESVTDTQYF. The CDR3 DNA sequence: TGTGCCAGCAGCTTCGGGGAGTCCGTCACAGATACGCAGTATTTT.

V is TRBV4-1 and J is TRBJ2-1; no clear D gene. Trimming cost V 1 base and J 0 bases, with 10 bases left between them. Germline V gene lookup returns CDR1 MGHRA and CDR2 YSYEKL. This CDR3 comprises 16 residues. DNA for the CDR3: TGCGCCAGCAGCCAAGCCACAGTGAGCTCCTACAATGAGCAGTTCTTC. Residues: CASSQATVSSYNEQFF.

As concerns this clonotype: This may come from a read error, since a much larger clone is one base off. The V call is TRBV5-1, the J call TRBJ2-7, with 11 bases that match TRBD1. This CDR3 spans 13 amino acids. Losses at the gene ends were 4 bases for V and 7 bases for J; bases not matched to a gene: 4. Germline CDR1 reads SGHRS; CDR2 reads YFSETQ. This CDR3 is CASSADRGREQYF. Written as DNA, the CDR3 is TGCGCCAGCAGCGCGGACAGGGGGCGAGAGCAGTACTTC.

This clonotype came up many times. The V and J genes are TRBV6-2 or TRBV6-3 and TRBJ1-1, with 7 bases aligning to TRBD1. Germline loops: CDR1 MNHEY, CDR2 SVGEGT. Germline trimming cut 4 bases from V and 2 bases from J; bases unmatched to any gene: 10. The length of the CDR3 is 16 residues. CDR3 region: CASSWPTGTANTEAFF. CDR3 in DNA: TGTGCCAGCAGTTGGCCAACCGGGACAGCCAACACTGAAGCTTTCTTT.

The table lists this clonotype with many counts. The rearrangement links TRBV27 to TRBJ2-5; 8 nucleotides align to TRBD1. The CDR3 extends over 14 amino acids. Trimming cost V 4 bases and J 5 bases; bases outside gene matches: 6. The germline V gene has CDR1 MNHEY and CDR2 SMNVEV (reference sequence). CDR3: CASSYRGLGETQYF. The CDR3 DNA reads as TGTGCCAGCAGTTACAGGGGGTTAGGTGAGACCCAGTACTTC.

This clonotype was recorded at least ten times. V gene TRBV29-1 combines with J gene TRBJ2-3, with 8 bases aligning to TRBD1. The ends lost 4 bases at V and 5 bases at J; junction bases unmatched: 11. This CDR3 has 15 residues. Germline lookup yields CDR1 SQVTM and CDR2 ANQGSEA. The CDR3 spells CSVANPGGMGDTQYF. The CDR3 nucleotides read TGCAGCGTTGCAAACCCAGGGGGCATGGGAGATACGCAGTATTTT.

In its sample, this clonotype was seen many times. The chain carries TRBV5-1 and TRBJ2-3; 9 nucleotides match TRBD2. The V segment lost 3 bases and the J segment 4 bases; nucleotides outside the gene matches: 6. From germline, CDR1 is SGHRS and CDR2 YFSETQ. This CDR3 comprises 15 residues. The CDR3 loop reads CASSSGTSSADTQYF. For the CDR3, the DNA is TGCGCCAGCAGCTCCGGGACTAGCAGCGCAGATACGCAGTATTTT.

V gene TRBV9 combines with J gene TRBJ1-5; TRBD1 aligns across 9 bases. CDR1 and CDR2 from the germline V gene are SGDLS and YYNGEE. This CDR3 is 15 amino acids long. The V gene end was trimmed by 4 bases and the J gene end by 5 bases; junction bases not matched to a gene: 7. This chain's CDR3 is CASSRTGAEDQPQHF. In nucleotides, the CDR3 is TGTGCCAGCAGCCGGACAGGGGCGGAGGATCAGCCCCAGCATTTT.

This clonotype appeared many times. The genes are TRBV7-8 and TRBJ1-5; D unclear. The germline gives CDR1 SGHVS, CDR2 FQNEAQ. V dropped 2 bases and J dropped 11 bases, with 22 bases sitting between them. The CDR3 contains 16 residues. The CDR3 nucleotides read TGTGCCAGCAGCTTACTTCAAGGACGGACGAAGGAAACCCAGCATTTT. Translation: CASSLLQGRTKETQHF.

V and J are TRBV5-1 and TRBJ2-3; 11 bases agree with TRBD2. This CDR3 has 14 residues. The ends lost 4 bases at V and 6 bases at J; junction bases unmatched: 4. Per germline, CDR1 SGHRS and CDR2 YFSETQ. The CDR3 region is CASSKVAGGDTQYF. The CDR3 nucleotides are TGCGCCAGCAGCAAGGTAGCGGGGGGGGATACGCAGTATTTT.

The table lists this clonotype with a few counts. V usage is TRBV12-3 or TRBV12-4 and J usage is TRBJ2-1; a possible D gene is TRBD1 (7 bases). This CDR3 is 15 amino acids long. The ends were cut back, 7 bases at V and 5 bases at J, with 18 bases in the middle. The CDR3: CASTARQGGNNEQFF. The CDR3 bases are TGTGCCAGCACCGCCAGACAGGGAGGCAACAATGAGCAGTTCTTC.

This clonotype was observed many times. The chain combines TRBV18 with TRBJ2-7; no firm D call. Trimming left V 5 bases short and J 3 bases short, with 14 bases between. Per germline, CDR1 KGHSH and CDR2 LQKENI. This CDR3 spans 14 amino acids. The CDR3: CASSDPARLYEQYF. The CDR3 nucleotides are TGTGCCAGCTCAGACCCGGCGAGGCTCTACGAGCAGTACTTC. Supplemented by reference TRBV18 and TRBJ2-7, the full variable domain reads NAGVMQNPRHLVRRRGQEARLRCSPMKGHSHVYWYRQLPEEGLKFMVYLQKENIIDESGMPKERFSAEFPKEGPSILRIQQVVRGDSAAYFCASSDPARLYEQYFGPGTRLTVT.

Concerning this clonotype: A read error may account for a junction end that differs from germline. V and J are TRBV4-1 and TRBJ2-7; 8 nucleotides align to TRBD1. CDR3 length: 15 residues. From germline, CDR1 is MGHRA and CDR2 YSYEKL. The CDR3 sequence: CASGQSSGGTYEQYF. CDR3 nucleotides: TGCGCCAGCGGCCAATCGTCAGGGGGCACCTACGAGCAGTACTTC.

This clonotype showed up just once. A much more abundant neighbour one base away suggests this may be a read error. V and J are TRBV5-1 and TRBJ1-1, with D possibly being TRBD1 (5 bases). Germline CDR1 is SGHRS and CDR2 is YFSETQ. CDR3 length equals 14 residues. The CDR3 reads CASSWQDMNTEASF. The DNA of the CDR3 is TGCGCCAGCAGTTGGCAGGACATGAACACTGAAGCTTCCTTT. Complete variable domain (other parts from reference TRBV5-1 and TRBJ1-1): KAGVTQTPRYLIKTRGQQVTLSCSPISGHRSVSWYQQTPGQGLQFLFEYFSETQRNKGNFPGRFSGRQFSNSRSEMNVSTLELGDSALYLCASSWQDMNTEASFGQGTRLTVV.

This clonotype was picked up many times. The chain uses TRBV20-1 and TRBJ2-3; 8 bases agree with TRBD2. Germline CDR1 reads DFQATT; CDR2 reads SNEGSKA (reference sequence). Trimming at V came to 6 bases and at J to 2 bases, leaving 7 bases not matched to a gene. This CDR3 has 14 residues. CDR3 sequence reads: CSARVAGNTDTQYF. The CDR3 coding sequence is TGCAGTGCCCGGGTAGCGGGAAACACAGATACGCAGTATTTT.

This clonotype was detected a few times. The chain combines TRBV27 with TRBJ2-2; 9 bases fit TRBD2. This CDR3 spans 16 amino acids. CDR1 is MNHEY, CDR2 SMNVEV, per germline (reference sequence). The J segment lost 5 bases and the V segment lost 2 bases, leaving 6 bases of the junction unmatched. CDR3 DNA sequence: TGTGCCAGCAGTTTAATTCTTAGCGGGGGAACCGGGGAGCTGTTTTTT. Its translation is CASSLILSGGTGELFF.

V and J are TRBV20-1 and TRBJ2-3; D is undetermined. The CDR3 contains 12 residues. Germline CDR1 is DFQATT and CDR2 is SNEGSKA (reference sequence). Trimming cost V 6 bases and J 2 bases, with 9 bases left between them. The CDR3 spells CSARWDTDTQYF. The CDR3 DNA reads as TGCAGTGCCCGGTGGGACACAGATACGCAGTATTTT.

V gene TRBV5-6 combines with J gene TRBJ1-2; D gene ambiguous. The V and J ends lost 4 bases and 0 bases respectively, with 16 bases between them. The CDR3 extends over 16 amino acids. Per germline, CDR1 SGHDT and CDR2 YYEEEE. In nucleotides, the CDR3 is TGTGCCAGCAGCCCGACGACGGCCGCAACTAACTATGGCTACACCTTC. It codes for CASSPTTAATNYGYTF.

This clonotype has just a few counts. This chain connects TRBV7-2 to TRBJ2-1; D remains unclear. The CDR3 loop spans 16 amino acids. Germline CDR1 reads SGHTA; CDR2 reads FQGNSA. Trimming removed 5 bases from V and 0 bases from J, with 14 bases in between. CDR3 DNA: TGTGCCAGCAGCCCCAACGGACGGTCCTCCTACAATGAGCAGTTCTTC. This translates into CASSPNGRSSYNEQFF. The entire variable domain, with the rest obtained from reference TRBV7-2 and TRBJ2-1, is as follows: GAGVSQSPSNKVTEKGKDVELRCDPISGHTALYWYRQSLGQGLEFLIYFQGNSAPDKSGLPSDRFSAERTGGSVSTLTIQRTQQEDSAVYLCASSPNGRSSYNEQFFGPGTRLTVL.

This clonotype was seen a few times. The chain links TRBV5-1 to TRBJ1-4; TRBD1 aligns across 8 bases. The ends lost 0 bases at V and 2 bases at J; junction bases unmatched: 3. The length of the CDR3 is 16 residues. The V gene's germline CDR1 is SGHRS and CDR2 YFSETQ. The CDR3 sequence: CASSLGHRGTNEKLFF. CDR3 nucleotide sequence: TGCGCCAGCAGCTTGGGTCACAGGGGGACTAATGAAAAACTGTTTTTT.

This rearrangement joins TRBV6-2 or TRBV6-3 to TRBJ2-1, with 9 bases fitting TRBD2. The CDR3 contains 14 residues. J was trimmed by 5 bases and V by 10 bases; bases with no gene match: 9. Germline CDR1 and CDR2: MNHEY and SVGEGT. This chain's CDR3 is CANAAAGGNNEQFF. The CDR3 nucleotides are TGTGCCAACGCCGCAGCGGGGGGAAACAATGAGCAGTTCTTC.

The rearrangement joins TRBV15 to TRBJ2-3; D uncertain. V was shortened by 0 bases and J by 4 bases, with 2 bases between the two germline ends. Germline V CDR1 and CDR2: LNHNV, YYDKDF (reference sequence). The CDR3 extends over 12 amino acids. CDR3 nucleotide sequence: TGTGCCACCAGCAGAGATCCAGATACGCAGTATTTT. Amino acids: CATSRDPDTQYF. Full variable domain (outside the CDR3, taken from reference TRBV15 and TRBJ2-3): DAMVIQNPRYQVTQFGKPVTLSCSQTLNHNVMYWYQQKSSQAPKLLFHYYDKDFNNEADTPDNFQSRRPNTSFCFLDIRSPGLGDTAMYLCATSRDPDTQYFGPGTRLTVL.